These 23 T cell receptor beta chains share one sample of origin, sequenced in a study of T cell responses to AZD1222 COVID-19 vaccine. The method was immunoSEQ multiplex PCR; TCRdb's version includes in-frame clones alone and lacks a portion of them. The sample contains 90,000 to 120,000 clones, 86% of which appear only once. The sample consisted of peripheral blood, taken on day 0 of AZD1222 vaccination. Source of these receptors: an adult in good health.

This clone was seen only once. The V call is TRBV4-1, the J call TRBJ2-1; 12 bases align to TRBD2. From germline, CDR1 is MGHRA and CDR2 YSYEKL. The length of the CDR3 is 17 residues. The junction had 8 bases not matched to a gene; V was cut back by 4 bases and J by 4 bases. CDR3 protein: CASSRLLAGGQYNEQFF. In DNA form, the CDR3 reads TGCGCCAGCAGCCGCCTACTAGCGGGGGGCCAATACAATGAGCAGTTCTTC.

The chain joins TRBV5-1 to TRBJ1-5; a possible D gene is TRBD1 (6 bases). CDR1 is SGHRS, CDR2 YFSETQ, per germline. V was cut by 0 bases and J by 6 bases, with 13 bases left in between. There are 15 residues in the CDR3. CDR3 nucleotides: TGCGCCAGCAGCTTGGCGGGGGCGACCGCTCAGCCCCAGCATTTT. Its protein is CASSLAGATAQPQHF.

The chain carries TRBV5-4 and TRBJ2-5, with TRBD2 matching 10 bases. The CDR3 has 16 residues. The ends lost 3 bases at V and 4 bases at J; junction bases unmatched: 9. Germline V CDR1 and CDR2: SGHNT, YYREEE (reference sequence). CDR3 in DNA: TGTGCCAGCAGCTCCAGGAGCGGGGGGGAGAGAGAGACCCAGTACTTC. Amino acid sequence: CASSSRSGGERETQYF.

The V gene is TRBV7-9, the J gene TRBJ1-2, with D unresolved. Germline CDR1 SEHNR, CDR2 FQNEAQ (reference sequence). This CDR3 is 14 amino acids long. Between the trimmed V and J ends, which lost 0 bases and 0 bases, there was a span of 5 bases. The CDR3 protein is CASSLAGTNYGYTF. DNA of the CDR3: TGTGCCAGCAGCTTAGCGGGAACTAACTATGGCTACACCTTC.

This CDR3 reads CASSSGTGDTEAFF. The CDR3 DNA sequence: TGTGCCAGCAGCTCCGGGACAGGGGACACTGAAGCTTTCTTT. This chain links TRBV9 with TRBJ1-1; TRBD1 agrees at 10 bases. Germline lookup yields CDR1 SGDLS and CDR2 YYNGEE. V lost 4 bases, J lost 3 bases, and 3 bases stayed unmatched. The CDR3 is 14 amino acids.

This chain links TRBV7-9 with TRBJ1-1; D is unresolved. The V end was cut by 2 bases, the J end by 0 bases, with 7 bases between. The CDR3 length is 14 residues. The germline CDR1 and CDR2 sequences are SEHNR and FQNEAQ (reference sequence). The CDR3 sequence is CASSLIYVNTEAFF. CDR3 DNA sequence: TGTGCCAGCAGCTTAATTTACGTGAACACTGAAGCTTTCTTT.

This chain uses TRBV7-8 with TRBJ1-1; D is unresolved. The germline V and J ends were trimmed by 5 bases and 0 bases, with 10 bases remaining between them. Germline V gene lookup returns CDR1 SGHVS and CDR2 FQNEAQ. The CDR3 covers 14 residues. The CDR3 sequence is CASSPNLLNTEAFF. The CDR3 nucleotides are TGTGCCAGCAGCCCAAATCTCCTGAACACTGAAGCTTTCTTT.

V and J are TRBV3-1 (or the pseudogene TRBV3-2) and TRBJ1-4; D remains unclear. V was pared by 5 bases and J by 0 bases, with 13 bases between. The CDR3 runs to 16 residues. CDR1 and CDR2 from the germline V gene are LGHDT and YNNKEL (reference sequence). The CDR3 DNA reads TGTGCCAGCAGCTCATTAACTAGGACAACTAATGAAAAACTGTTTTTT. Encoded protein: CASSSLTRTTNEKLFF.

The chain combines TRBV4-1 with TRBJ1-2; D is ambiguous. The V end was cut by 1 base, the J end by 4 bases, with 10 bases between. The length of the CDR3 is 14 residues. Germline V gives CDR1 MGHRA, CDR2 YSYEKL. The CDR3 here is CASSQGPFSYGYTF. The DNA for the CDR3 is TGCGCCAGCAGCCAAGGTCCGTTTTCCTATGGCTACACCTTC.

The chain has TRBV11-2 and TRBJ1-3; no clear D gene. Germline V gives CDR1 SGHAT, CDR2 FQNNGV. The germline V and J ends were trimmed by 6 bases and 2 bases, with 11 bases remaining between them. CDR3 length: 14 amino acids. In DNA form, the CDR3 reads TGTGCCAGCAGAGGTTGGTTAGCTGGAAACACCATATATTTT. Translating gives CASRGWLAGNTIYF.

The chain is built from TRBV7-3 and TRBJ1-2, with 7 nucleotides matching TRBD1. Germline lookup yields CDR1 SGHTA and CDR2 FQGTGA. The CDR3 is 15 amino acids. V shed 1 base and J 3 bases; nucleotides not matched to a gene: 5. As DNA, the CDR3 is TGTGCCAGCAGCTTAATGGAGGGGGCTCACTATGGCTACACCTTC. Translating gives CASSLMEGAHYGYTF. The full variable domain, completed using reference TRBV7-3 and TRBJ1-2, is GAGVSQTPSNKVTEKGKYVELRCDPISGHTALYWYRQSLGQGPEFLIYFQGTGAADDSGLPNDRFFAVRPEGSVSTLKIQRTERGDSAVYLCASSLMEGAHYGYTFGSGTRLTVV.

The chain joins TRBV5-4 to TRBJ2-7, with TRBD2 as a possible D gene (6 bases). Germline loops: CDR1 SGHNT, CDR2 YYREEE (reference sequence). The CDR3 has 14 residues. The V end lost 5 bases, the J end lost 1 base, and 13 bases lay between the germline ends. DNA of the CDR3: TGTGCCAGCAGGAGGGCTAGCGAGTCCTACGAGCAGTACTTC. This sequence encodes CASRRASESYEQYF.

The chain links TRBV6-6 to TRBJ2-7, with a tentative D call TRBD1 (5 bases). Germline CDR1 and CDR2: MNHNY and SVGAGI (reference sequence). Trimming took off 4 bases at V and 3 bases at J, with 10 bases between the two ends. This CDR3 is 13 amino acids long. CDR3 nucleotide sequence: TGTGCCAGCAGTTCTGTCCAGGGCTACGAGCAGTACTTC. This gives the protein CASSSVQGYEQYF.

The J gene is TRBJ1-3, the V gene TRBV7-2; unclear D gene. This CDR3 is 15 amino acids long. Trimming removed 1 base at V and 0 bases at J, with 7 bases between. Germline V gene data show CDR1 as SGHTA and CDR2 as FQGNSA. CDR3 loop: CASSLGPDSGNTIYF. The CDR3 nucleotides are TGTGCCAGCAGCTTAGGTCCCGACTCTGGAAACACCATATATTTT.

V gene TRBV30 combines with J gene TRBJ1-4; D remains unclear. The ends were cut back, 0 bases at V and 5 bases at J, with 4 bases in the middle. The CDR3 spans 12 residues. CDR1 is GTSNPN, CDR2 SVGIG, per germline (reference sequence). CDR3 residues: CAWSVRNEKLFF. The CDR3 DNA sequence: TGTGCCTGGAGTGTACGCAATGAAAAACTGTTTTTT.

The table lists this clone with a count of one. This rearrangement joins TRBV6-5 to TRBJ1-4; 8 bases fit TRBD1. J gave up 5 bases and V 5 bases, and 7 bases lay outside the gene matches. The CDR3 covers 15 residues. Germline V CDR1 and CDR2: MNHEY, SVGAGI. DNA of the CDR3: TGTGCCAGCAGTCCGCAGGGGGCGGGAAATGAAAAACTGTTTTTT. This gives the protein CASSPQGAGNEKLFF.

The rearrangement uses TRBV29-1 and TRBJ1-5; tentative D call: TRBD1 (5 bases). Per the germline V gene, CDR1 is SQVTM and CDR2 is ANQGSEA. Between the trimmed V and J ends, which lost 6 bases and 7 bases, there was a span of 16 bases. This CDR3 has 13 residues. The CDR3 spells CSVHLGGRQPQHF. As DNA, the CDR3 is TGCAGCGTACACCTGGGGGGGAGGCAGCCCCAGCATTTT.

J is TRBJ2-5 and V is TRBV5-4; 10 positions match TRBD1. With V trimmed by 5 bases and J by 4 bases, 14 bases remained unmatched. Germline V lookup: CDR1 SGHNT, CDR2 YYREEE (reference sequence). This CDR3 region has 17 residues. The CDR3 is CASRTGTGARLAETQYF. As DNA, the CDR3 is TGTGCCAGCAGAACCGGGACAGGGGCCCGGTTGGCAGAGACCCAGTACTTC.

The chain employs TRBV18 and TRBJ1-6, with 12 bases identical to TRBD1. Germline CDR1 is KGHSH and CDR2 is LQKENI. There are 16 residues in the CDR3. V lost 3 bases, J lost 11 bases, and 8 bases stayed unmatched. CDR3 sequence (DNA): TGTGCCAGCTCACCCTTGGGGACAGGGGGCGAACCACCCCTCCACTTT. Translation gives CASSPLGTGGEPPLHF.

The rearrangement uses TRBV7-9 and TRBJ1-2, with TRBD1 identical over 8 bases. The CDR3 totals 12 residues. Germline CDR1 reads SEHNR; CDR2 reads FQNEAQ (reference sequence). Unmatched junction bases numbered 4, after V lost 6 bases and J lost 7 bases. CDR3 protein: CASSHTGGGYTF. As DNA, the CDR3 is TGTGCCAGCAGTCATACAGGGGGTGGCTACACCTTC.

In nucleotides, the CDR3 is TGCGCCAGCAGCTTGGCCGGGCTGATTAATGAAAAACTGTTTTTT. Protein sequence: CASSLAGLINEKLFF. The chain is built from TRBV5-1 and TRBJ1-4, with no clear D. The ends were cut back, 0 bases at V and 4 bases at J, with 10 bases in the middle. Germline-derived CDR1 and CDR2 are SGHRS and YFSETQ. The CDR3 runs 15 residues.

The rearrangement joins TRBV27 to TRBJ1-5, with 7 positions matching TRBD1. The CDR3 covers 14 residues. CDR1 MNHEY and CDR2 SMNVEV come from the germline V gene (reference sequence). After removal of 5 bases from V and 2 bases from J, the junction contained 3 bases not matched to a gene. The CDR3 DNA reads as TGTGCCAGCAGTAAAACAGGGGGCAATCAGCCCCAGCATTTT. Encoded protein: CASSKTGGNQPQHF.

The chain combines TRBV12-5 with TRBJ1-2; D possibly corresponds to TRBD1 (6 bases). The CDR3 is 12 amino acids. V was shortened by 5 bases and J by 2 bases, with 6 bases between the two germline ends. CDR1 is LGHNT, CDR2 FRNRAP, per germline. CDR3 loop: CASGTGNYGYTF. CDR3 coding DNA: TGTGCTAGTGGTACAGGGAACTATGGCTACACCTTC.